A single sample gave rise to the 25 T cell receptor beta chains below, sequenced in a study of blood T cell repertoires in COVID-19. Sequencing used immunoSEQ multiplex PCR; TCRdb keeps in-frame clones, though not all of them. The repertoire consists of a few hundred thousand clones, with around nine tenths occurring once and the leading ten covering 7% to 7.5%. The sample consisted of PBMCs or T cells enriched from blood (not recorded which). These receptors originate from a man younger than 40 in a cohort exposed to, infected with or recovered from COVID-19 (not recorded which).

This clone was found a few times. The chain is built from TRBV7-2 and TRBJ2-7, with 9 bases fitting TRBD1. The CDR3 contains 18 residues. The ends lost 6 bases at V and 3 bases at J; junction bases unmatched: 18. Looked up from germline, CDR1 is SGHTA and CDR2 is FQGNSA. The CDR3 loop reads CASRRAPHMSGQGYEQYF. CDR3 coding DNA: TGTGCCAGCAGGAGGGCCCCTCATATGTCGGGACAGGGCTACGAGCAGTACTTC.

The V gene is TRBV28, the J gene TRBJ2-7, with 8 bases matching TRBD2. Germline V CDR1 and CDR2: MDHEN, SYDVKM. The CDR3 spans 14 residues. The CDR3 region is CSIGNLAGSYEQYF. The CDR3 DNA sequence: TGTTCGATTGGGAATCTAGCGGGCTCCTACGAGCAGTACTTC.

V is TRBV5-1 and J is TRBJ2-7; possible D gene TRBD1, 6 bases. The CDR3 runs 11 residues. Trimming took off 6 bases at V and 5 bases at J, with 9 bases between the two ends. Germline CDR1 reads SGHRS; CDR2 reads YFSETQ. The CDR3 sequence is CASTRGDEQYF. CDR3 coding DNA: TGCGCCAGCACCAGGGGCGACGAGCAGTACTTC.

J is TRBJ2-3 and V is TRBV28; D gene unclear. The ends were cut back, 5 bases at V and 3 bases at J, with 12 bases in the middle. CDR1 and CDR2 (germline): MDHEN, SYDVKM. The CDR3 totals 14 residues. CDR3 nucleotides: TGTGCCAGCAGTGCCCCGAGCCTAACAGATACGCAGTATTTT. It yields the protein CASSAPSLTDTQYF.

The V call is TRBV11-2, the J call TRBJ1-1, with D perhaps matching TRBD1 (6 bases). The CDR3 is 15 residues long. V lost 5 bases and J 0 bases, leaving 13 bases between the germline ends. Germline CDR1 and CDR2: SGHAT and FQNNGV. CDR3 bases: TGTGCCAGCAGCCTCAGGGGCGGAATGAACACTGAAGCTTTCTTT. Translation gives CASSLRGGMNTEAFF.

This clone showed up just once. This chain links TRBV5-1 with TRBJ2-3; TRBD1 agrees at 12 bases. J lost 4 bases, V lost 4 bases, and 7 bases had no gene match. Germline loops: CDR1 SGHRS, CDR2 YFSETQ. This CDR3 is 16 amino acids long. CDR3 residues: CASSRTGTGGPDTQYF. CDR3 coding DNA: TGCGCCAGCAGCAGAACCGGGACAGGGGGCCCAGATACGCAGTATTTT.

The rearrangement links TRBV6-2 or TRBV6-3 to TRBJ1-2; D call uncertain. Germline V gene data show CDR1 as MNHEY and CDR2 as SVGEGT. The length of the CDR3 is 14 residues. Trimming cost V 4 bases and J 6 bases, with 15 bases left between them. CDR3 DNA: TGTGCCAGCAGTTCGAACGCCAGGTTGGATGGCTACACCTTC. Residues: CASSSNARLDGYTF.

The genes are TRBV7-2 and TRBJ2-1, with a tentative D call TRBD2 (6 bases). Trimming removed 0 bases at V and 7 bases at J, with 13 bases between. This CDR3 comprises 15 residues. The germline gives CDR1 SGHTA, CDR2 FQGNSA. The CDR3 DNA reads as TGTGCCAGCAGCTTAGCGGGAGGCCAAGGAAATGAGCAGTTCTTC. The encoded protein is CASSLAGGQGNEQFF.

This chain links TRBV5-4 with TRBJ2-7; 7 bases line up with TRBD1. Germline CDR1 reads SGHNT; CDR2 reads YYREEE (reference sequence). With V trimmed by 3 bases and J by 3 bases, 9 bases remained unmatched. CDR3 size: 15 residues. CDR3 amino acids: CASSSEGAPLYEQYF. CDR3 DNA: TGTGCCAGCAGCTCAGAGGGGGCGCCCCTCTACGAGCAGTACTTC.

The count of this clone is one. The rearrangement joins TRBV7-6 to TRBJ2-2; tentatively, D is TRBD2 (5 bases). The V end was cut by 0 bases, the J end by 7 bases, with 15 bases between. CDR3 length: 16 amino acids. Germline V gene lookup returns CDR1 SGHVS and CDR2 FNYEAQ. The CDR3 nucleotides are TGTGCCAGCAGCTTAGCCGTCAGAGTAGAGGGCGGGGAGCTGTTTTTT. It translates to CASSLAVRVEGGELFF.

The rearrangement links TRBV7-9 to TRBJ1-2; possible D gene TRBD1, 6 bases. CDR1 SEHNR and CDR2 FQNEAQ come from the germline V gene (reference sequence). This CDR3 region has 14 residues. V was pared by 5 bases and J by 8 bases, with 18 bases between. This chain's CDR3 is CASSAPGGQGGYTF. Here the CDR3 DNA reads TGTGCCAGCAGCGCCCCCGGGGGGCAGGGAGGCTACACCTTC.

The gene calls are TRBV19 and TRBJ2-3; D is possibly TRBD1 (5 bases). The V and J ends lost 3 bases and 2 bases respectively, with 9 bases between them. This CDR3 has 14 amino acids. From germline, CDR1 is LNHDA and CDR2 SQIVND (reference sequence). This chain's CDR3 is CASSMGPNTDTQYF. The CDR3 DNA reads TGTGCCAGTAGTATGGGGCCAAACACAGATACGCAGTATTTT.

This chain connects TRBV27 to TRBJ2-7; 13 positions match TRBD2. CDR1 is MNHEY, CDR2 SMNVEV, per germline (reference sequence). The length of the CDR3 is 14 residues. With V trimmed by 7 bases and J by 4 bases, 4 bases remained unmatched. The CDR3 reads CASKLAGGPYEQYF. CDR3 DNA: TGTGCCAGCAAACTAGCGGGAGGGCCGTACGAGCAGTACTTC.

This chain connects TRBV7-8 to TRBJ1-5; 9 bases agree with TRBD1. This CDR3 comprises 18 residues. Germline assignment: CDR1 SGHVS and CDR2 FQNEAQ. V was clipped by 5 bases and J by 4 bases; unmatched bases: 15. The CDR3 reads CASSPQGARGGFNQPQHF. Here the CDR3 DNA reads TGTGCCAGCAGCCCACAGGGGGCCCGTGGGGGTTTTAATCAGCCCCAGCATTTT.

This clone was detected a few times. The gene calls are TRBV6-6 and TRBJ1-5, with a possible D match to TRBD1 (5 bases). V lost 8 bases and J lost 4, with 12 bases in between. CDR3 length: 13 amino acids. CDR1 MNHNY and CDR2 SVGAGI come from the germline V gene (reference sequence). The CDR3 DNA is TGTGCCAGCTTAGGGGCCCCTAATCAGCCCCAGCATTTT. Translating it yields CASLGAPNQPQHF.

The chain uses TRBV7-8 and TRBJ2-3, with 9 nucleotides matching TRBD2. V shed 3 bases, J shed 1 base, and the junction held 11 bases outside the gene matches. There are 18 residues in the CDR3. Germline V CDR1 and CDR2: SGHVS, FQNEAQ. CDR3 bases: TGTGCCAGCAGCTTCCTGAGACTAGCGGTCCGGGGCACAGATACGCAGTATTTT. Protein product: CASSFLRLAVRGTDTQYF.

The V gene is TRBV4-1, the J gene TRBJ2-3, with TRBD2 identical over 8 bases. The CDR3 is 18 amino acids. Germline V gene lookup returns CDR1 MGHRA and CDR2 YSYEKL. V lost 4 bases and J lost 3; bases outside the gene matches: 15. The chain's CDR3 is CASSPAHGSGGRTDTQYF. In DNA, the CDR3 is TGCGCCAGCAGCCCAGCCCACGGGTCAGGCGGGAGGACAGATACGCAGTATTTT.

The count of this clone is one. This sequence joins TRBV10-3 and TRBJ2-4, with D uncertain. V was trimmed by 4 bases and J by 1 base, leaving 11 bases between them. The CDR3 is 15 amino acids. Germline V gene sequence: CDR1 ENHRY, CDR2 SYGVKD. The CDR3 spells CAISGTADAKNIQYF. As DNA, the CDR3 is TGTGCCATCAGTGGTACAGCAGATGCCAAAAACATTCAGTACTTC.

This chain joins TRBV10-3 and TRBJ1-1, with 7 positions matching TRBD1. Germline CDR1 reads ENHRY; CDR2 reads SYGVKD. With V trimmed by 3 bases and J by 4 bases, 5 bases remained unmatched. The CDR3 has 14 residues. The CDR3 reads CAISDQQGGTEAFF. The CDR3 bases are TGTGCCATCAGTGATCAGCAGGGGGGCACTGAAGCTTTCTTT.

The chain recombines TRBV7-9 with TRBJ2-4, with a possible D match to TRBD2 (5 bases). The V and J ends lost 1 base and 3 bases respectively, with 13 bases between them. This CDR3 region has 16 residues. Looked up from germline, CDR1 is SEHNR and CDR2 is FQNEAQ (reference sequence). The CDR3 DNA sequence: TGTGCCAGCAGCTTAGAGTCATCCGGGGACAAAAACATTCAGTACTTC. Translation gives CASSLESSGDKNIQYF.

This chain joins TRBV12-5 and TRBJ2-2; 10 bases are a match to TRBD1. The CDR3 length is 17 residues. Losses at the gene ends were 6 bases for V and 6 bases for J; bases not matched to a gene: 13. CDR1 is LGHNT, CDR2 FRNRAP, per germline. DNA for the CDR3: TGTGCTAGTGGCTATACCGGGACAGGGGATTTTGCCGGGGAGCTGTTTTTT. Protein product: CASGYTGTGDFAGELFF. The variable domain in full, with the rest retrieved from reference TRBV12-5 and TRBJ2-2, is DARVTQTPRHKVTEMGQEVTMRCQPILGHNTVFWYRQTMMQGLELLAYFRNRAPLDDSGMPKDRFSAEMPDATLATLKIQPSEPRDSAVYFCASGYTGTGDFAGELFFGEGSRLTVL.

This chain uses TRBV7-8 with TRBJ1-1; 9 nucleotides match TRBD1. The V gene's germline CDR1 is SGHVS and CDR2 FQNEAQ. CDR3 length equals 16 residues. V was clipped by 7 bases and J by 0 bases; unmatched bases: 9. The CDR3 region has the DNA TGTGCCAGCAAGGACAGGGGACATTGGGTGAACACTGAAGCTTTCTTT. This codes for CASKDRGHWVNTEAFF.

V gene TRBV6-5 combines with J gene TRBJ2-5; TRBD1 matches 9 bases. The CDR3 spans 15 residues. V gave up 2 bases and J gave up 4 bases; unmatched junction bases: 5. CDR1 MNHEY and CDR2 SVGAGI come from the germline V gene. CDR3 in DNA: TGTGCCAGCAGTTACATAGGGACAGGGCTAGAGACCCAGTACTTC. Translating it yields CASSYIGTGLETQYF.

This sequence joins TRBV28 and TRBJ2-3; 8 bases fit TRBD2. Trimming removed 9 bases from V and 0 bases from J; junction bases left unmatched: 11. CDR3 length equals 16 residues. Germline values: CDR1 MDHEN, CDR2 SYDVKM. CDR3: CASLFGGGPSTDTQYF. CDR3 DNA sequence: TGTGCCAGTCTTTTCGGGGGGGGCCCTAGCACAGATACGCAGTATTTT. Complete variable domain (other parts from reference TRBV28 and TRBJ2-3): DVKVTQSSRYLVKRTGEKVFLECVQDMDHENMFWYRQDPGLGLRLIYFSYDVKMKEKGDIPEGYSVSREKKERFSLILESASTNQTSMYLCASLFGGGPSTDTQYFGPGTRLTVL.

The CDR3 spells CASSSLDRILSGANVLTF. The CDR3 DNA follows: TGTGCCAGCAGCTCTCTGGACAGGATTCTCTCTGGGGCCAACGTCCTGACTTTC. The gene calls are TRBV7-2 and TRBJ2-6; 7 bases agree with TRBD1. J lost 0 bases, V lost 4 bases, and 9 bases had no gene match. CDR1 and CDR2 from the germline V gene are SGHTA and FQGNSA. The CDR3 is 18 amino acids.